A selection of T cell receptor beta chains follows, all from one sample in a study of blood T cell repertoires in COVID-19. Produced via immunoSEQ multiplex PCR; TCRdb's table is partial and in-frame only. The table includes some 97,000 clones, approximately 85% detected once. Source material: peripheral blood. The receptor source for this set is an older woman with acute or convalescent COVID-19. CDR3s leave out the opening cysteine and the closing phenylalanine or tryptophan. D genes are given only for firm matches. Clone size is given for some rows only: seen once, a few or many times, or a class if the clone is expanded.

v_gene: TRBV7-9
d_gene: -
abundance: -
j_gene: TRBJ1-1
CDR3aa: ASSPWTGTANTEAF

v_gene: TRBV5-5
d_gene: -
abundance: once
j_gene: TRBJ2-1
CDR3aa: ASSGLGPFNNEQF

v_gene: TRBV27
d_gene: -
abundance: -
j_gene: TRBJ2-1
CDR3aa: ASSVRQYSINEQF

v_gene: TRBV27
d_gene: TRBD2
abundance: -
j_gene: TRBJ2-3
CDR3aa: ASSPRGTSGSTQY

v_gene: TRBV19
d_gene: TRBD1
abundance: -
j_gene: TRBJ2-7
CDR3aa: ASSMGQGYEQY

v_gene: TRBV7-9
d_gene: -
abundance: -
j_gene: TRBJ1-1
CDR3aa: ASSLVGDTEAF

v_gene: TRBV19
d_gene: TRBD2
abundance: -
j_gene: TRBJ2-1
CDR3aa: ASKTLAGGPNEQF

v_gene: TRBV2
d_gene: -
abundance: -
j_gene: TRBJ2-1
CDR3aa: ASSEEGMAFYNEQF

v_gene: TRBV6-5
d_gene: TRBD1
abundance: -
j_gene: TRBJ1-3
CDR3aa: ASSSTGGLGTIY

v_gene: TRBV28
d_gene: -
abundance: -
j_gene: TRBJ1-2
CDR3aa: ASSLWRVSGYT

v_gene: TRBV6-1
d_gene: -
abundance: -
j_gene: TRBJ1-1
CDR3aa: ASSERGSGRLTEAF

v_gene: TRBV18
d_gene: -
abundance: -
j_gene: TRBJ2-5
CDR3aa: ASSPEQETQY

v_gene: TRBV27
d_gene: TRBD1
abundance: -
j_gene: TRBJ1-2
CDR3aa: ASSPQGNYGYT

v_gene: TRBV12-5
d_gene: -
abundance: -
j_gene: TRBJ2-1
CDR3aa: ASGLTGNEQF

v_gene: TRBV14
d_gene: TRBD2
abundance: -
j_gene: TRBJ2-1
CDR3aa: ASSQVGGLAGGSEQF

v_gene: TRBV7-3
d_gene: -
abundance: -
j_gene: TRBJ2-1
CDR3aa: ASSWGGPSDEQF

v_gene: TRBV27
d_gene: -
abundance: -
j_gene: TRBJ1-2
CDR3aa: ASSLEGVSNYGYT

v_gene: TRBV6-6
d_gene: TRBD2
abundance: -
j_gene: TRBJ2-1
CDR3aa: ASRGGSGNEQF

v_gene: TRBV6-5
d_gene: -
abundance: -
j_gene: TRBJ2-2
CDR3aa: ASSPLSLSDRELF

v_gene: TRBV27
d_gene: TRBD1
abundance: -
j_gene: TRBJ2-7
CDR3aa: ASSLGQGPYEQY

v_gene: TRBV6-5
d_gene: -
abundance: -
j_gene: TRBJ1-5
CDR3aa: ASTVGARQPQH

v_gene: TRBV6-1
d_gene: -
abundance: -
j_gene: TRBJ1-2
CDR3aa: ASSDGRLYGYT

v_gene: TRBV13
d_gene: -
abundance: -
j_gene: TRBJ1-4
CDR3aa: ASSLRGNEKLF